The 2 T cell receptor beta chains listed next were all sequenced from one sample in a study of blood T cell repertoires in COVID-19. Method: immunoSEQ multiplex PCR; TCRdb's copy keeps in-frame clones and lacks some. The sample lists 93,000 or so clones; around 88% were seen once. Sequenced sample: peripheral blood. The receptors derive from a human donor in a cohort sampled during active COVID-19.

The J gene is TRBJ2-2, the V gene TRBV6-6, with 8 positions matching TRBD2. V was pared by 8 bases and J by 6 bases, with 2 bases of the junction left unmatched. The CDR3 length is 12 residues. The germline CDR1 and CDR2 sequences are MNHNY and SVGAGI (reference sequence). The CDR3 region has the DNA TGTGCCAGCTTAGCGGGGCCCGGGGAGCTGTTTTTT. Translation: CASLAGPGELFF.

J is TRBJ1-1 and V is TRBV28; D possibly corresponds to TRBD1 (6 bases). The CDR3 has 15 residues. The V gene lost 4 bases and the J gene lost 6 bases, with 18 bases spanning the gap. CDR1 is MDHEN and CDR2 is SYDVKM in the germline V gene. The CDR3 loop reads CASSSWGAYGAEAFF. In nucleotides, the CDR3 is TGTGCCAGCAGTTCATGGGGGGCGTATGGGGCTGAAGCTTTCTTT.